The 8 T cell receptor beta chains reported below all come from one sample, sequenced in a study of human T cells and chemical hapten exposure. As to time point: patch test 3, about 24 weeks after DPC sensitization. The treatment is: therapeutic diphenylcyclopropenone sensitization with weekly scalp DPC. TCRdb fed the RACE reads into MiXCR, producing one record per CDR3 protein. The sample consists of some 97,000 distinct CDR3 sequences, roughly a quarter of them appearing once. The sample here was whole blood, taken in connection with sensitization to the hapten diphenylcyclopropenone (DPC). These receptors all come from a man in his forties with alopecia areata. Some clones in this sample may be carry-over from other donors' samples.

The rearrangement uses TRBV5-1 and TRBJ2-3; TRBD1 or TRBD2 may be the D gene (5 bases each). V gave up 4 bases and J gave up 6 bases, with 15 bases separating them. The CDR3 is made up of 14 amino acids. Germline values: CDR1 SGHRS, CDR2 YFSETQ. The chain's CDR3 is CASSGAGTTDTQYF. In DNA, the CDR3 is TGCGCCAGCAGCGGGGCAGGGACCACGGATACGCAGTATTTT.

This clonotype appeared a few times. The rearrangement uses TRBV7-9 and TRBJ2-5; tentative D call: TRBD2 (6 bases). The CDR3 has 14 residues. V lost 1 base and J lost 5, with 11 bases in between. Looked up from germline, CDR1 is SEHNR and CDR2 is FQNEAQ (reference sequence). As DNA, the CDR3 is TGTGCCAGCAGCTTAGGCGCGGGGTCGGAGACCCAGTACTTC. It codes for CASSLGAGSETQYF.

This clonotype has more than one count but fewer than ten. The rearrangement joins TRBV10-3 to TRBJ2-3; weak D call: TRBD1 (5 bases). The CDR3 consists of 14 residues. Germline-derived CDR1 and CDR2 are ENHRY and SYGVKD. V dropped 10 bases and J dropped 2 bases, with 16 bases sitting between them. The CDR3 bases are TGTGCCAACCCGACCGACAGCTACACAGATACGCAGTATTTT. Amino acid sequence: CANPTDSYTDTQYF.

The chain joins TRBV5-1 to TRBJ2-7; 7 bases are a match to TRBD1. Trimming took 4 bases from V and 5 from J; bases not matched to a gene: 9. Germline V gives CDR1 SGHRS, CDR2 YFSETQ. This CDR3 region has 14 residues. The CDR3 spells CASSPSGTVNEQYF. The CDR3 DNA follows: TGCGCCAGCAGCCCATCCGGGACAGTGAACGAGCAGTACTTC.

The V and J genes are TRBV20-1 and TRBJ1-2; 10 nucleotides match TRBD1. J was trimmed by 4 bases and V by 4 bases; bases with no gene match: 9. The CDR3 has 15 amino acids. Germline V lookup: CDR1 DFQATT, CDR2 SNEGSKA (reference sequence). DNA for the CDR3: TGCAGTGCTACTATCCCGGGACAGGGGAGCTATGGCTACACCTTC. Translation: CSATIPGQGSYGYTF.

A few counts support this clonotype. The chain is built from TRBV6-5 and TRBJ2-3; D is unresolved. Germline CDR1 MNHEY, CDR2 SVGAGI. The CDR3 has 14 residues. V gave up 5 bases and J gave up 1 base, with 10 bases separating them. CDR3 DNA sequence: TGTGCCAGCAGTCCTCAGGCGGGCACAGATACGCAGTATTTT. Protein product: CASSPQAGTDTQYF.

The V and J genes are TRBV20-1 and TRBJ1-5, with no clear D. CDR1 and CDR2 (germline): DFQATT, SNEGSKA (reference sequence). This CDR3 contains 14 residues. Trimming took 6 bases from V and 3 from J, leaving 15 bases between them. CDR3 nucleotide sequence: TGCAGTGCAAAACCCGGGCCTTCCAATCAGCCCCAGCATTTT. It encodes CSAKPGPSNQPQHF.

The chain recombines TRBV7-8 with TRBJ2-7; TRBD1 matches at 9 bases. The CDR3 runs to 16 residues. Unmatched junction bases numbered 8, after V lost 1 base and J lost 4 bases. Germline V lookup: CDR1 SGHVS, CDR2 FQNEAQ. CDR3 DNA sequence: TGTGCCAGCAGCTTAGTTGTGGGACAGGGTTATTACGAGCAGTACTTC. Amino acid sequence: CASSLVVGQGYYEQYF.